This T cell receptor beta chain was identified in a study of blood T cell repertoires in COVID-19. On the study more broadly: Some COVID-19 samples were acute and others convalescent; all came from the United States, Italy and Spain.

Authors' data handling: It was from reference gene primer amplification that nucleated cell counts were estimated. Profiled with immunoSEQ multiplex PCR; TCRdb holds only in-frame clones, not every one. V and J calls and clone size come straight from that table; D and trimming were deduced from the DNA. The sample consists of around 250,000 clones, approximately 88% of them appearing once. The clonotype comes from a human donor in a cohort sampled during active COVID-19. Sequencing was carried out using peripheral blood.

CDR3 nucleotides: TGTGCCAGCAGCTTGTACAGAGAAGCCTGGAACACCGGGGAGCTGTTTTTT. Translation: CASSLYREAWNTGELFF. The chain has TRBV7-9 and TRBJ2-2; D call uncertain. CDR3 length: 17 amino acids. Germline V CDR1 and CDR2: SEHNR, FQNEAQ (reference sequence). V was clipped by 3 bases and J by 1 base, with 15 bases between them. Complete variable domain (other parts from reference TRBV7-9 and TRBJ2-2): DTGVSQNPRHKITKRGQNVTFRCDPISEHNRLYWYRQTLGQGPEFLTYFQNEAQLEKSRLLSDRFSAERPKGSFSTLEIQRTEQGDSAMYLCASSLYREAWNTGELFFGEGSRLTVL.